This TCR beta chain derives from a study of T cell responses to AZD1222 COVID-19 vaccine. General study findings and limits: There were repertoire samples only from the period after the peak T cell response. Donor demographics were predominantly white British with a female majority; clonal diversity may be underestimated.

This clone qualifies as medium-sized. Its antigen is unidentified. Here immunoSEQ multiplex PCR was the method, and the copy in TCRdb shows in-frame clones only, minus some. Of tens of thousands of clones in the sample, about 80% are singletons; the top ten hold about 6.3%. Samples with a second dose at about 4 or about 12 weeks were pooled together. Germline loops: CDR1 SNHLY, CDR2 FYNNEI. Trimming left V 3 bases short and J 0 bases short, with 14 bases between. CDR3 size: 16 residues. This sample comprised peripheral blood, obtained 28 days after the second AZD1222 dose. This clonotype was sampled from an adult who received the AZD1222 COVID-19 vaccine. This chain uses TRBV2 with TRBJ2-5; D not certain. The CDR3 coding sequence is TGTGCCAGCAGTGATCGAAGGGAATCGTACCAAGAGACCCAGTACTTC. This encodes CASSDRRESYQETQYF.